This is a list of T cell receptor beta chains from one sample in a study of brain T cells in children with intractable seizures. Only in-frame clones appear in the TCRdb table, and some are missing; sequencing was by immunoSEQ multiplex PCR. The sample comprises hundreds of thousands of clones, over 90% of which are singletons, and roughly 5.7% rests with the top ten. The sequencing used peripheral blood, collected roughly 5 months after surgery. Receptors originate from a boy under two years old with tuberous sclerosis and intractable seizures. Both conserved end residues are part of each CDR3. A D gene is named only where the DNA matches it firmly. Size values are once, few and many counts, or a class for expanded clones, and some rows have none.

clone_size	d_call	v_call	j_call	cdr3_aa	cdr3_nt
-	-	TRBV6-2/TRBV6-3	TRBJ1-2	CASSDENYGYTF	TGTGCCAGCAGCGACGAAAACTATGGCTACACCTTC
-	-	TRBV15	TRBJ1-5	CATSETGHQPQHF	TGTGCCACCAGTGAAACAGGGCATCAGCCCCAGCATTTT
-	-	TRBV6-5	TRBJ2-1	CASSYLASAYYNEQFF	TGTGCCAGCAGTTACCTGGCTAGCGCCTACTACAATGAGCAGTTCTTC
once	TRBD2	TRBV7-3	TRBJ2-1	CASSLGLAGGYEQFF	TGTGCCAGCAGCTTGGGACTAGCGGGAGGATATGAGCAGTTCTTC
-	-	TRBV10-3	TRBJ2-7	CAISDHQPYEQYF	TGTGCCATCAGTGACCATCAACCCTACGAGCAGTACTTC
once	TRBD1	TRBV6-4	TRBJ1-2	CASSDWFRTGRNGYTF	TGTGCCAGCAGTGACTGGTTCAGGACAGGGCGGAATGGCTACACCTTC
-	-	TRBV19	TRBJ1-1	CASSIGGGYTEAFF	TGTGCCAGTAGTATAGGCGGGGGGTACACTGAAGCTTTCTTT
-	-	TRBV14	TRBJ2-1	CASSQARLTKQFF	TGTGCCAGCAGCCAAGCGCGGCTCACGAAGCAGTTCTTC
-	TRBD1	TRBV5-8	TRBJ1-1	CASSLQGGATEAFF	TGTGCCAGCAGCTTGCAGGGGGGGGCCACTGAAGCTTTCTTT
-	-	TRBV14	TRBJ1-1	CASSQDPSNTEAFF	TGTGCCAGCAGCCAAGATCCCTCGAACACTGAAGCTTTCTTT
once	-	TRBV24-1	TRBJ2-7	CATSELTYEQYF	TGTGCCACCAGTGAGCTAACCTACGAGCAGTACTTC
-	-	TRBV6-1	TRBJ1-1	CASSDRGQKNTEAFF	TGTGCCAGCAGTGACCGGGGACAAAAGAACACTGAAGCTTTCTTT
-	-	TRBV7-8	TRBJ2-2	CASSQPGELFF	TGTGCCAGCAGCCAGCCTGGGGAGCTGTTTTTT
once	TRBD1	TRBV5-5	TRBJ1-5	CASTQYQGVNQPQHF	TGTGCCAGCACTCAATATCAGGGGGTAAATCAGCCCCAGCATTTT
-	-	TRBV6-5	TRBJ1-2	CASSYNPQGSLYGYTF	TGTGCCAGCAGTTATAACCCCCAGGGAAGCCTCTATGGCTACACCTTC
-	-	TRBV28	TRBJ2-1	CASSLALGVYNEQFF	TGTGCCAGCAGTTTGGCCCTCGGGGTCTACAATGAGCAGTTCTTC
-	TRBD1	TRBV6-5	TRBJ1-3	CASRTTGRTGNTIYF	TGTGCCAGCAGAACGACAGGGAGAACTGGAAACACCATATATTTT
-	-	TRBV29-1	TRBJ1-3	CSVGDRGNTIYF	TGCAGCGTTGGGGACCGAGGAAACACCATATATTTT
-	-	TRBV14	TRBJ2-7	CASSQDRVPYEQYF	TGTGCCAGCAGCCAAGACAGGGTCCCCTACGAGCAGTACTTC
-	-	TRBV7-9	TRBJ1-6	CASSLAAGRESSPLHF	TGTGCCAGCAGCTTAGCGGCAGGAAGGGAATCATCACCCCTCCACTTT
-	-	TRBV9	TRBJ1-4	CASSVAGTRGGELFF	TGTGCCAGCAGCGTAGCTGGAACCAGGGGTGGGGAACTGTTTTTT
-	TRBD2	TRBV7-9	TRBJ2-1	CASSALAGVTYNEQFF	TGTGCCAGCAGCGCGCTAGCGGGGGTGACCTACAATGAGCAGTTCTTC
-	-	TRBV13	TRBJ1-1	CASSFGGIAEAFF	TGTGCCAGCAGCTTCGGAGGGATCGCTGAAGCTTTCTTT
-	-	TRBV30	TRBJ1-5	CAWSAGTVHQPQHF	TGTGCCTGGAGCGCCGGTACAGTGCATCAGCCCCAGCATTTT
-	-	TRBV30	TRBJ1-5	CAWSDTPTGYYQPQHF	TGTGCCTGGAGCGACACCCCGACAGGTTATTATCAGCCCCAGCATTTT
-	-	TRBV5-8	TRBJ2-5	CASSLGGQETQYF	TGTGCCAGCAGCTTGGGAGGGCAAGAGACCCAGTACTTC
-	-	TRBV3-1/TRBV3-2	TRBJ2-5	CASSQGLTQETQYF	TGTGCCAGCAGCCAAGGACTGACACAAGAGACCCAGTACTTC
-	TRBD1	TRBV30	TRBJ2-3	CAWSTKRTGSTDTQYF	TGTGCCTGGAGTACAAAACGGACAGGGAGCACAGATACGCAGTATTTT
-	-	TRBV10-2	TRBJ1-2	CASSDETGYGYTF	TGCGCCAGCAGTGATGAGACAGGCTATGGCTACACCTTC
-	TRBD1	TRBV6-5	TRBJ1-2	CASSYEGTGWTGGYTF	TGTGCCAGCAGTTACGAGGGGACAGGGTGGACTGGTGGCTACACCTTC
-	TRBD1	TRBV6-2/TRBV6-3	TRBJ1-4	CASSLTGGAYEKLFF	TGTGCCAGCAGTTTAACAGGGGGCGCTTATGAAAAACTGTTTTTT
-	TRBD1	TRBV23-1	TRBJ1-4	CASSQPRTGRATNEKLFF	TGCGCCAGCAGTCAACCTCGGACAGGGCGGGCAACTAATGAAAAACTGTTTTTT
-	-	TRBV19	TRBJ2-5	CASSIAPAETQYF	TGTGCCAGTAGTATAGCCCCCGCGGAGACCCAGTACTTC
few	TRBD1	TRBV3-1/TRBV3-2	TRBJ2-7	CASSLTDRATYEQYF	TGTGCCAGCAGCTTGACAGACAGGGCCACCTACGAGCAGTACTTC
-	-	TRBV12-3/TRBV12-4	TRBJ2-7	CASRGAYEQYF	TGTGCCAGCAGGGGCGCGTACGAGCAGTACTTC
-	-	TRBV5-6	TRBJ1-6	CASSSDRPDSPLHF	TGTGCCAGCAGCTCTGACAGACCCGATTCACCCCTCCACTTT
-	-	TRBV18	TRBJ1-3	CASSPGGRILGAGNTIYF	TGTGCCAGCTCACCCGGGGGGCGAATTTTAGGCGCTGGAAACACCATATATTTT
once	-	TRBV6-1	TRBJ1-2	CASSEGVRDYYGYTF	TGTGCCAGCAGCGAAGGAGTCAGAGATTACTATGGCTACACCTTC
-	-	TRBV6-5	TRBJ1-3	CASRLGSGNTIYF	TGTGCCAGCCGCCTGGGCTCTGGAAACACCATATATTTT
-	-	TRBV11-2	TRBJ2-7	CASSPGPYEQYF	TGTGCCAGCAGCCCGGGCCCCTACGAGCAGTACTTC
-	-	TRBV24-1	TRBJ1-6	CAAPRGHPYNSPLHF	TGTGCCGCCCCACGAGGGCACCCCTATAATTCACCCCTCCACTTT
-	-	TRBV28	TRBJ1-6	CASSLVILGDSPLHF	TGTGCCAGCAGTTTGGTCATCCTCGGGGATTCACCCCTCCACTTT
-	-	TRBV2	TRBJ1-2	CASSEGPGSYGYTF	TGTGCCAGCAGTGAAGGGCCCGGGTCTTATGGCTACACCTTC